This T cell receptor (beta chain) was found in a study of vaccination and CD4 T cells after COVID-19 (dated by TCRdb to the early 2020s). Broadly, across the study: Six males and four females were included in the convalescent cohort, with two Hispanic individuals, seven Caucasians, two Asians and one multiracial person represented. The cultures were stimulated with overlapping spike peptide pools from SARS-CoV-2 and from the common cold coronaviruses HCoV-NL63, HCoV-OC43 and HCoV-229E. Post-COVID blood samples were collected from convalescent patients a median of roughly 100 days after diagnosis, with a range of roughly 30 to 170 days. Participants got two doses of the Pfizer-BioNTech BNT162b2 vaccine (n=8) or two doses of the Moderna mRNA-1273 vaccine (n=2). The time from the second vaccine dose to post-vaccine blood sampling had a median of roughly 70 days and ranged from about 14 to 250 days. In 10 COVID-19 convalescent patients and a few infection-naive healthy vaccine recipients, researchers compared the spike-specific CD4+ TCR repertoire from before mRNA vaccination with the repertoire from after. Memory CD4+ T cell crossreactivity between SARS-CoV-2 and common cold coronavirus spike proteins was assessed at the TCR clonotype level in an earlier paper using these donors. In control cultures, a CEFX viral epitope pool was used as positive control, an HIV-1 Nef peptide pool was used as negative control, or no peptide was added.

The library was made by PCR. At the Johns Hopkins FTIC core, DNA from the cultured CD4+ T cells underwent TCR sequencing with the Oncomine TCR Beta short-read assay. The QIAamp micro DNA kit was used to extract genomic DNA from the cultured CD4+ T cells. Oncomine TCR Beta libraries from cultured CD4+ T cells were pooled with unique dual indexes and sequenced on an Illumina iSeq 100. The authors' pipeline ran thus. Non-productive sequences were removed, and CDR3s that did not start with C, did not end with F or W, or were shorter than 7 amino acids were discarded. The MANAFEST web application was used to identify antigen-specific clonotypes by comparing peptide-stimulated wells against reference wells and other culture wells. To be called positive, a clone needed an FDR below 0.05, an odds ratio above 5, and a productive frequency above 0.1% in at least two of three replicate wells. A clonotype was classed as cross-reactive if the clonotype showed significant expansion both in SARS-CoV-2 spike wells and in at least one common cold coronavirus spike condition. Using R version 3.6.1, CDR3 homology was evaluated through Levenshtein distances (stringdist) along with unrooted phylogenetic trees (ape). TCRdb reprocessed the public reads (quality trimming at Q25 with fastp, clone calling with MiXCR) and kept in-frame beta chains. Each entry merges the rows of one CDR3 protein and shows their most common DNA and genes. It is TCRdb's table, rather than the study itself, that gives the V and J calls and clone size. This sample lists 5,100 or so distinct CDR3 sequences; roughly two thirds were detected once. The leading ten clones occupy about 30% of the sample.

Summary of the overall study and its limitations: The study included relatively few convalescent patients and did not analyze early timepoints after natural infection. Among convalescent patients, a median about 86% of the SARS-CoV-2-reactive clones seen after vaccination appeared only after vaccination, which suggests priming specific to the vaccine. In convalescent patients, nearly all vaccine-specific clones (304 of 307) were found to be mono-reactive for SARS-CoV-2 spike rather than cross-reactive with common cold coronaviruses. The median number of SARS-CoV-2-reactive clonotypes rose from under 25 after infection to about 40 after vaccination, but the change was not significant.

Relative to germline, V is missing 5 bases and J is missing 4 bases, with 14 bases of the junction outside any gene match. Reading from cysteine to phenylalanine, the CDR3 counts 17 amino acids. Of all the DNA, just the CDR3 is kept, 51 bases in frame from base 1. Looking up the germline V gene yields CDR1 SGHDN and CDR2 FVKESK. This sample's treatment or condition label indicates: approximately 9-day PBMC culture with coronavirus spike peptide pools or control peptides (ViraFEST assay). CD4+ T cells from unexposed donors were collected before the COVID-19 pandemic (2011-2018). The study used the ViraFEST assay, which expanded antigen-specific T cells with peptide pools and then identified expanded clonotypes by TCR sequencing. Over 1.5 million PBMCs per well were cultured in IMDM with about 5% human AB serum and 7.5 to 10 IU/ml IL-2, plus 10 ug/ml peptide pools. Half of the culture medium was replaced with fresh IL-2-containing medium on days 3 and 7. CD4+ T cells were isolated after around 9 days of culture through negative selection using the EasySep CD4+ T cell isolation kit. As cell numbers permitted, CD4+ T cells from unexposed donors were tested for reactivity to SARS-CoV-2 S and N and to four common cold coronavirus spike pools. PBMCs were separated from whole blood using Ficoll-Paque Plus gradient centrifugation and then either used fresh or cryopreserved at -140C. In general, triplicate wells were set up for every culture condition. The leukapheresis product for the unexposed donors was obtained through commercial purchase.

About this clonotype itself: Its cognate antigen has yet to be identified. No quality values exist for individual bases; no much larger clone is one base distant.

Recombination linked TRBV14 to TRBJ2-1, and 7 bases in between align with TRBD2. The sequenced sample consisted of CD4+ T cells from blood, cultured in vitro. This sequence was found in a human donor in good health. CDR3 region: CASSSPRPSGGYNEQFF. The DNA reads TGTGCCAGCAGCTCCCCCCGGCCTAGCGGAGGTTACAATGAGCAGTTCTTC.